This TCR beta chain was profiled in a study of response to subunit inactivated influenza vaccine. To note about this clonotype: Its target is not known.

Germline trimming cut 5 bases from V and 13 bases from J; bases unmatched to any gene: 11. The CDR3 has 13 residues. Germline V gene lookup returns CDR1 SGHTA and CDR2 FQGNSA. Regarding the study as a whole: Few new T cells, the authors suggested, are recruited by each seasonal influenza vaccination.

TCRdb reprocessed the RT-PCR reads via MiXCR and lists one record per CDR3 protein. The data contain about 530,000 distinct CDR3 sequences, 10% to 15% of them singletons. V gene TRBV7-2 combines with J gene TRBJ2-1; TRBD2 matches 7 bases. The sequence was collected from a man aged 45-65 years who received an inactivated influenza vaccine. The sample was PBMCs from blood, taken on the day of vaccination. CDR3 amino acids: CASSQGGLAAQFF. The CDR3, as DNA: TGTGCCAGCAGCCAAGGCGGTCTAGCGGCACAGTTCTTC.